A single sample gave rise to the 15 T cell receptor beta chains below, sequenced in a study of T cell responses to AZD1222 COVID-19 vaccine. Assay: immunoSEQ multiplex PCR; the TCRdb copy retains only in-frame clones and omits some. The data contain roughly 100,000 clones, roughly 92% of them singletons. The sequencing used peripheral blood, collected on day 0 of AZD1222 vaccination. The receptors come from an adult in good health.

The chain recombines TRBV7-8 with TRBJ2-7; possible D gene TRBD1, 6 bases. V shed 5 bases and J shed 6 bases, with 11 bases lying between them. Germline assignment: CDR1 SGHVS and CDR2 FQNEAQ. The CDR3 length is 12 residues. The CDR3 sequence: CASSPTGIEQYF. In DNA, the CDR3 is TGTGCCAGCAGCCCCACAGGGATCGAGCAGTACTTC.

The V and J genes are TRBV7-9 and TRBJ1-1; 8 bases agree with TRBD1. The germline gives CDR1 SEHNR, CDR2 FQNEAQ (reference sequence). J was trimmed by 5 bases and V by 1 base; bases with no gene match: 12. The CDR3 sequence is 17 residues long. CDR3 sequence (DNA): TGTGCCAGCAGCTTAGGGGGGCCGGGACAGGTCCTAACTGAAGCTTTCTTT. Translating it yields CASSLGGPGQVLTEAFF. Full variable domain (outside the CDR3, taken from reference TRBV7-9 and TRBJ1-1): DTGVSQNPRHKITKRGQNVTFRCDPISEHNRLYWYRQTLGQGPEFLTYFQNEAQLEKSRLLSDRFSAERPKGSFSTLEIQRTEQGDSAMYLCASSLGGPGQVLTEAFFGQGTRLTVV.

The chain combines TRBV29-1 with TRBJ2-2; 12 nucleotides match TRBD2. Looked up from germline, CDR1 is SQVTM and CDR2 is ANQGSEA. After removal of 1 base from V and 1 base from J, the junction contained 7 bases not matched to a gene. This CDR3 has 18 residues. The CDR3: CSVEGLAGVYGNTGELFF. CDR3 nucleotides: TGCAGCGTTGAAGGACTAGCGGGAGTCTATGGGAACACCGGGGAGCTGTTTTTT.

This sequence joins TRBV7-2 and TRBJ1-2; D is possibly TRBD1 (5 bases). The V and J ends lost 1 base and 2 bases respectively, with 11 bases between them. The CDR3 totals 15 residues. Germline CDR1 SGHTA, CDR2 FQGNSA. The CDR3 bases are TGTGCCAGCAGCTTAGGGACACTACAAAACTATGGCTACACCTTC. This gives the protein CASSLGTLQNYGYTF.

V gene TRBV4-2 combines with J gene TRBJ1-4; 11 bases are shared with TRBD1. The CDR3 totals 19 residues. The germline V gene encodes CDR1 LGHNA and CDR2 YNFKEQ. V shed 2 bases and J 1 base; nucleotides not matched to a gene: 9. CDR3 loop: CASSQLRGTGGVTNEKLFF. For the CDR3, the DNA is TGTGCCAGCAGCCAACTAAGAGGGACAGGGGGTGTAACTAATGAAAAACTGTTTTTT.

The rearrangement links TRBV6-2 or TRBV6-3 to TRBJ1-1, with D perhaps TRBD1 (5 bases). The CDR3 runs 16 residues. Germline CDR1 reads MNHEY; CDR2 reads SVGEGT. The V end was cut by 4 bases, the J end by 4 bases, with 19 bases between. CDR3 in DNA: TGTGCCAGCAGTTTCCAGGGCGCCCGGGGCGGCACTGAAGCTTTCTTT. Translated, it gives CASSFQGARGGTEAFF.

This clone has more than one count but fewer than ten. J is TRBJ1-4 and V is TRBV2; 7 bases line up with TRBD1. Losses at the gene ends were 2 bases for V and 7 bases for J; bases not matched to a gene: 4. Germline V gene data show CDR1 as SNHLY and CDR2 as FYNNEI. The length of the CDR3 is 14 residues. Here the CDR3 DNA reads TGTGCCAGCAGTGAATTGGACAGGTTTGAAAAACTGTTTTTT. It translates to CASSELDRFEKLFF. Drawing the rest from reference TRBV2 and TRBJ1-4, the complete variable domain is EPEVTQTPSHQVTQMGQEVILRCVPISNHLYFYWYRQILGQKVEFLVSFYNNEISEKSEIFDDQFSVERPDGSNFTLKIRSTKLEDSAMYFCASSELDRFEKLFFGSGTQLSVL.

V gene TRBV6-5 combines with J gene TRBJ1-3; D unclear. V was cut by 0 bases and J by 0 bases, with 9 bases left in between. Germline-derived CDR1 and CDR2 are MNHEY and SVGAGI. The CDR3 is 16 amino acids. The CDR3 reads CASSYSIWTSGNTIYF. CDR3 in DNA: TGTGCCAGCAGTTACTCGATATGGACCTCTGGAAACACCATATATTTT.

The chain employs TRBV4-3 and TRBJ2-7, with 11 bases that match TRBD2. The CDR3 extends over 15 amino acids. CDR1 LGHNA and CDR2 YSLEER come from the germline V gene. Trimming at V came to 4 bases and at J to 4 bases, leaving 6 bases not matched to a gene. DNA for the CDR3: TGCGCCAGCAGCCGAGTAGCGGGAGGGAGTTACGAGCAGTACTTC. Protein product: CASSRVAGGSYEQYF.

The chain couples TRBV4-1 to TRBJ1-5; D remains unclear. V gave up 0 bases and J gave up 3 bases, with 12 bases separating them. The CDR3 is 16 residues long. Germline V lookup: CDR1 MGHRA, CDR2 YSYEKL. This CDR3 is CASSQEGRVHNQPQHF. The CDR3 DNA follows: TGCGCCAGCAGCCAAGAAGGGAGGGTCCACAATCAGCCCCAGCATTTT.

DNA for the CDR3: TGTGCCAGCAGCTTAAGAGTGCCAGATGACTCGCGCTATGGCTACACCTTC. It is translated as CASSLRVPDDSRYGYTF. The V call is TRBV7-2, the J call TRBJ1-2; D gene uncertain. The CDR3 loop spans 17 amino acids. The V gene's germline CDR1 is SGHTA and CDR2 FQGNSA. Between the trimmed V and J ends, which lost 2 bases and 4 bases, there was a span of 20 bases.

This clone qualifies as medium-sized. The gene calls are TRBV7-3 and TRBJ2-7; perhaps TRBD2 as D (6 bases). The germline V gene has CDR1 SGHTA and CDR2 FQGTGA. The length of the CDR3 is 17 residues. Trimming removed 5 bases from V and 3 bases from J, with 23 bases in between. The CDR3 DNA reads TGTGCCAGCAGCCAGCACCGAACGGGACTTTCGGACTACGAGCAGTACTTC. It is translated as CASSQHRTGLSDYEQYF.

The rearrangement uses TRBV9 and TRBJ2-3; 7 bases are shared with TRBD2. CDR3 length equals 16 residues. The germline V gene has CDR1 SGDLS and CDR2 YYNGEE. V lost 3 bases, J lost 0 bases, and 7 bases stayed unmatched. CDR3 DNA sequence: TGTGCCAGCAGCGAAATAGCGGGTTCCAGCACAGATACGCAGTATTTT. Translating gives CASSEIAGSSTDTQYF.

This clone was seen a single time. This rearrangement joins TRBV11-3 to TRBJ2-1; D ambiguous. The length of the CDR3 is 17 residues. Germline CDR1 is SGHNT and CDR2 is YENEEA. The V and J ends lost 3 bases and 4 bases respectively, with 19 bases between them. CDR3 nucleotide sequence: TGTGCCAGCAGCTTGGTGCTCTCGACCGTCGCTTACAATGAGCAGTTCTTC. Protein sequence: CASSLVLSTVAYNEQFF.

The J gene is TRBJ1-1, the V gene TRBV30, with 7 bases lining up with TRBD1. In germline, CDR1 is GTSNPN, CDR2 SVGIG (reference sequence). V trimming: 0 bases; J trimming: 12 bases; junction bases outside the gene matches: 13. The CDR3 extends over 14 amino acids. DNA of the CDR3: TGTGCCTGGAGTGTACTCGTAGGGGGCGAAAGATCTTTCTTT. Amino acid sequence: CAWSVLVGGERSFF.